A selection of T cell receptor beta chains follows, all from one sample in a study of spatial heterogeneity in lung cancer. One entry per CDR3 protein, called by TCRdb with MiXCR from the 5' RACE reads. The sample contains around 89,000 distinct CDR3 sequences, less than 15% of which appear only once. The material was PBMCs, obtained at surgery. These receptors all come from a male donor with early-stage non-small cell lung cancer. Both conserved end residues are part of each CDR3. The D gene is left open where the match is weak. Clone sizes are given selectively: once, few, many, or a class where the clone is expanded.

>TRBJ2-1|TRBV20-1|-|TRBD1
CSATGTGEMNEQFF
TGCAGTGCTACGGGGACAGGGGAGATGAATGAGCAGTTCTTC
>TRBJ2-7|TRBV12-3/TRBV12-4|many|TRBD2
CASSPAELAGSYEQYF
TGTGCCAGCAGCCCCGCCGAACTAGCGGGCTCCTACGAGCAGTACTTC
>TRBJ2-5|TRBV7-8|few|-
CASSFRGGGETQYF
TGTGCCAGCAGCTTCAGGGGAGGAGGGGAGACCCAGTACTTC
>TRBJ2-1|TRBV5-1|-|TRBD2
CASSLGLAGVVEQFF
TGCGCCAGCAGCTTGGGACTAGCGGGAGTGGTTGAGCAGTTCTTC
>TRBJ2-3|TRBV6-5|few|-
CASSYSVRSSTDTQYF
TGTGCCAGCAGTTACTCGGTCAGGTCTAGCACAGATACGCAGTATTTT
>TRBJ1-4|TRBV5-1|-|-
CASSRAGGNEKLFF
TGCGCCAGCAGCCGGGCCGGGGGTAATGAAAAACTGTTTTTT
>TRBJ1-6|TRBV30|few|-
CAWSSRTAGNSPLHF
TGTGCCTGGAGTTCCCGGACCGCGGGGAATTCACCCCTCCACTTT
>TRBJ1-5|TRBV28|-|-
CASRTHGSNQPQHF
TGTGCCAGCAGGACTCACGGGAGCAATCAGCCCCAGCATTTT
>TRBJ2-3|TRBV28|few|TRBD2
CASSMASGQGADTQYF
TGTGCCAGCAGTATGGCTAGCGGACAAGGGGCAGATACGCAGTATTTT
>TRBJ2-6|TRBV12-3/TRBV12-4|many|TRBD2
CAIKAGAAGANVLTF
TGTGCCATAAAAGCGGGGGCGGCTGGGGCCAACGTCCTGACTTTC
>TRBJ1-2|TRBV29-1|-|TRBD1
CSVVTGGFYGYTF
TGCAGCGTTGTAACAGGGGGCTTCTATGGCTACACCTTC
>TRBJ2-7|TRBV20-1|-|TRBD1
CSATLGQVGEQYF
TGCAGTGCTACACTCGGACAGGTCGGCGAGCAGTACTTC
>TRBJ1-5|TRBV6-6|-|TRBD1
CASSYDRGHDQPQHF
TGTGCCAGCAGTTACGACAGGGGGCATGATCAGCCCCAGCATTTT
>TRBJ2-1|TRBV7-9|few|-
CASSLEGTLSSYNEQFF
TGTGCCAGCAGCTTAGAGGGGACCCTGAGCTCCTACAATGAGCAGTTCTTC
>TRBJ2-1|TRBV9|-|TRBD1
CASSVVPGQGENEQFF
TGTGCCAGCAGCGTAGTTCCGGGACAGGGTGAAAATGAGCAGTTCTTC
>TRBJ2-5|TRBV5-6|-|TRBD1
CASSWTGVGETQYF
TGTGCCAGCAGCTGGACAGGGGTAGGGGAGACCCAGTACTTC
>TRBJ2-1|TRBV19|-|-
CASSISPRGRSSYNEQFF
TGTGCCAGTAGTATCTCCCCCCGAGGGCGGTCGTCCTACAATGAGCAGTTCTTC